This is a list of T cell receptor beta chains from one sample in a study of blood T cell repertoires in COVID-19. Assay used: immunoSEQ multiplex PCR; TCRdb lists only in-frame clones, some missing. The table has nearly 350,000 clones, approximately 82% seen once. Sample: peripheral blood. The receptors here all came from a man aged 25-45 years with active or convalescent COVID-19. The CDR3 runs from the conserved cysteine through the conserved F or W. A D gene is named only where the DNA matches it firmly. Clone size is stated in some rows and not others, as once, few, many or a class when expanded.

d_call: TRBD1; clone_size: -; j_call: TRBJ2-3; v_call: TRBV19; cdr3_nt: TGTGCCAGTAGCTCTTCCTTACCCTCAACAGGGGCTGATACGCAGTATTTT; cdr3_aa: CASSSSLPSTGADTQYF
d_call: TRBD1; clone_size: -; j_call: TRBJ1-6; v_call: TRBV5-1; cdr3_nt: TGCGCCAGCGGAATATCGCCGGGACAGGAGTCTCCCCTCCACTTT; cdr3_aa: CASGISPGQESPLHF
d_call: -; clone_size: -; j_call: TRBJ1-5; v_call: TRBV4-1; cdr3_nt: TGCGCCAGCAGCCAAGAGGAGGGGCTAGGCAATCAGCCCCAGCATTTT; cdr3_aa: CASSQEEGLGNQPQHF
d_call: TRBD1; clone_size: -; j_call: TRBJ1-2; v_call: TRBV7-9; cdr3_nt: TGTGCCAGCAGCTTAGAACAGGGGACCTACTATGGCTACACCTTC; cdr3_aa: CASSLEQGTYYGYTF
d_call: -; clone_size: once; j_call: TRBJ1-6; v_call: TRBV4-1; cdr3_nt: TGCGCCACCCAGGGGATAGGAAAAAATTCACCCCTCCACTTT; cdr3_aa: CATQGIGKNSPLHF
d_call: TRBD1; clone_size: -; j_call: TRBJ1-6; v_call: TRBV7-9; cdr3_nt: TGTGCCAGCAGGACAACACAGGGGAGCTATTCACCCCTCCACTTT; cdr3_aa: CASRTTQGSYSPLHF
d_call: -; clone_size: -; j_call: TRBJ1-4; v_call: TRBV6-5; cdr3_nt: TGTGCCAGCGGTAGGACATGGACAGCTAATGAAAAACTGTTTTTT; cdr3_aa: CASGRTWTANEKLFF
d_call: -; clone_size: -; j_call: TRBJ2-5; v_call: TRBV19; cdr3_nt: TGTGCCAGTAGTGGGTGGACACGTCAAGAGACCCAGTACTTC; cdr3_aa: CASSGWTRQETQYF
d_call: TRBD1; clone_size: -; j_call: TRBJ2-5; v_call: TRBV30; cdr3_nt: TGTGCCTGGAGTGTAGGGGGCCGACAAGAGACCCAGTACTTC; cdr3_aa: CAWSVGGRQETQYF
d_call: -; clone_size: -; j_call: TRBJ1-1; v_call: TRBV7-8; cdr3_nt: TGTGCCAGCAGCTCGAGACTGCGGATGACCGCTTTCTTT; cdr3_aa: CASSSRLRMTAFF
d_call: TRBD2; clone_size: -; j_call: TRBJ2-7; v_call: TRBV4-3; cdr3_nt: TGCGCCAGCAGCCAAAGGCCCCGGTATAGCGGGAGGGGAAACGAGCAGTACTTC; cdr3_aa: CASSQRPRYSGRGNEQYF
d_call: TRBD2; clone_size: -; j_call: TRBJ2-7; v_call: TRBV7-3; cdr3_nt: TGTGCCAGCAGCCCATCCCGGGGGGGCGAGCAGTACTTC; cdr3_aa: CASSPSRGGEQYF
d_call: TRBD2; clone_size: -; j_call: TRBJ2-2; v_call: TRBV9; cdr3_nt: TGTGCCAGCACGGGGACTAGCGGGGGGCTTAACACCGGGGAGCTGTTTTTT; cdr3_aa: CASTGTSGGLNTGELFF
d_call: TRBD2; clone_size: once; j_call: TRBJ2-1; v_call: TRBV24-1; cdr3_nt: TGTGCCACCAGTGATTTTAGGGAGCGGGGGGGACCACCCTACAATGAGCAGTTCTTC; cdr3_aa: CATSDFRERGGPPYNEQFF
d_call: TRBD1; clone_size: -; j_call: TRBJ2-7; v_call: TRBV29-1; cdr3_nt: TGCAGCGTTGAAGGGACAGGGGACCCCTACGAGCAGTACTTC; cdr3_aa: CSVEGTGDPYEQYF
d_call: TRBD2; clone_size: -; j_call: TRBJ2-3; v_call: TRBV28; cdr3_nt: TGTGCCAGCAGTCCACTTGGGGACGGGCTAGCGGGAGGCACAGATACGCAGTATTTT; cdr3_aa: CASSPLGDGLAGGTDTQYF
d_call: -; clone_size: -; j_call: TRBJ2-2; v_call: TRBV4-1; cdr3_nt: TGCGCCAGCAGCCAATCCCTCACGGGGACCGGGGAGCTGTTTTTT; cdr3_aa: CASSQSLTGTGELFF
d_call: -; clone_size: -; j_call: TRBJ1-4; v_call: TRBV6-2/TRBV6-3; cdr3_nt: TGTGCCAGCAGTTACACGGGTGCAACTAATGAAAAACTGTTTTTT; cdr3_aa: CASSYTGATNEKLFF
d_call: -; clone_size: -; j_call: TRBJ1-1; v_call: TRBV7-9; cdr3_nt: TGTGCCAGCAGCCCCGGGGAGGCGGACTTGGAAGCTTTCTTT; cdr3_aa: CASSPGEADLEAFF
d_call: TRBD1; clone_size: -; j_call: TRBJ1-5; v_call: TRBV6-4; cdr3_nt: TGTGCCAGCAGTCAACCACAGGGGTTCCCCGCAGCGGCCAATCAGCCCCAGCATTTT; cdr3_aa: CASSQPQGFPAAANQPQHF
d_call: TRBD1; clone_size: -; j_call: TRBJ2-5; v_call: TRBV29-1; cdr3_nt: TGCAGCTTAAAGGACAGGGGCCAAGAGACCCAGTACTTC; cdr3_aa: CSLKDRGQETQYF
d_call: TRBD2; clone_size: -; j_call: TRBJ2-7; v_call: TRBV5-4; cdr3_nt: TGTGCCAGCAGCCCCCGTCCTAGCGGGACCTACGAGCAGTACTTC; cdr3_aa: CASSPRPSGTYEQYF
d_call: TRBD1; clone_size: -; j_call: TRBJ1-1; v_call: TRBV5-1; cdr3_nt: TGCGCCAGCAGCTTGGCGGCAGGGGGCTTGCTGGTAAACACTGAAGCTTTCTTT; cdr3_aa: CASSLAAGGLLVNTEAFF
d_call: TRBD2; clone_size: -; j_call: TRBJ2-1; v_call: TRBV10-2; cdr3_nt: TGCGCCAGCAGTGAGTCCCGGGAGGGGCACAATGAGCAGTTCTTC; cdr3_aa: CASSESREGHNEQFF
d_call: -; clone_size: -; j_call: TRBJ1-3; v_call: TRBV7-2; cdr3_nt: TGTGCCAGCAGCATCCGAACAGGGTGGTCTGGAAACACCATATATTTT; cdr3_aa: CASSIRTGWSGNTIYF
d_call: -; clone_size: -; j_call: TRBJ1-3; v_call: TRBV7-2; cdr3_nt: TGTGCCAGCAGCTTAGTTGAACTCTCTGGAAACACCATATATTTT; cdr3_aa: CASSLVELSGNTIYF
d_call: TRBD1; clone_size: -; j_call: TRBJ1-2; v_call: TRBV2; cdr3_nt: TGTGCCAGCAGCAGGACAGGGCTCATCTATGGCTACACCTTC; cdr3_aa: CASSRTGLIYGYTF